A selection of T cell receptor beta chains follows, all from one sample in a study of PD-1 blockade in classical Hodgkin lymphoma. This table comes from immunoSEQ multiplex PCR, and its TCRdb copy is limited to in-frame clones, with some not included. The sample consists of 60,000 or so clones, 90% of them appearing once. The specimen was peripheral blood mononuclear cells (PBMCs), collected at baseline. The receptor set was obtained from a human donor with classical Hodgkin lymphoma. Both conserved end residues are part of each CDR3. The D gene is left open where the match is weak. Expanded clones get a size class; other rows say once, few or many, or leave the size out.

V gene: TRBV6-1; clone size: -; J gene: TRBJ2-3; D gene: -; CDR3 protein: CASKEPGDSTDTQYF; CDR3 DNA: TGTGCCAGCAAGGAACCGGGGGATAGCACAGATACGCAGTATTTT
V gene: TRBV5-1; clone size: -; J gene: TRBJ2-3; D gene: -; CDR3 protein: CASSPTSTDTQYF; CDR3 DNA: TGCGCCAGCAGCCCCACTAGCACAGATACGCAGTATTTT
V gene: TRBV20-1; clone size: -; J gene: TRBJ2-1; D gene: -; CDR3 protein: CSASFGLEQFF; CDR3 DNA: TGCAGTGCTAGCTTCGGACTAGAGCAGTTCTTC
V gene: TRBV7-3; clone size: -; J gene: TRBJ2-7; D gene: -; CDR3 protein: CASSLTRDTSYEQYF; CDR3 DNA: TGTGCCAGCAGCTTAACGCGGGACACCAGCTACGAGCAGTACTTC
V gene: TRBV19; clone size: -; J gene: TRBJ2-5; D gene: -; CDR3 protein: CASSIRVQETQYF; CDR3 DNA: TGTGCCAGTAGTATTAGGGTCCAAGAGACCCAGTACTTC
V gene: TRBV2; clone size: -; J gene: TRBJ1-3; D gene: -; CDR3 protein: CASSEVTAIGTIYF; CDR3 DNA: TGTGCCAGCAGTGAGGTGACAGCCATTGGGACCATATATTTT
V gene: TRBV14; clone size: -; J gene: TRBJ2-5; D gene: -; CDR3 protein: CASSRQTGGVQETQYF; CDR3 DNA: TGTGCCAGCAGCCGGCAGACAGGAGGAGTTCAAGAGACCCAGTACTTC
V gene: TRBV28; clone size: -; J gene: TRBJ1-5; D gene: TRBD1; CDR3 protein: CASRWGQGSNQPQHF; CDR3 DNA: TGTGCCAGCAGATGGGGACAGGGGAGCAATCAGCCCCAGCATTTT
V gene: TRBV10-3; clone size: -; J gene: TRBJ2-7; D gene: TRBD1; CDR3 protein: CAISGPQGAGYEQYF; CDR3 DNA: TGTGCCATCAGTGGTCCACAGGGGGCAGGATACGAGCAGTACTTC
V gene: TRBV6-1; clone size: -; J gene: TRBJ1-2; D gene: TRBD1; CDR3 protein: CASSEWDRAYGYTF; CDR3 DNA: TGTGCCAGCAGTGAATGGGACAGGGCCTATGGCTACACCTTC
V gene: TRBV4-1; clone size: -; J gene: TRBJ2-3; D gene: -; CDR3 protein: CASSRTGTDTQYF; CDR3 DNA: TGCGCCAGCAGCCGAACCGGCACAGATACGCAGTATTTT
V gene: TRBV4-1; clone size: -; J gene: TRBJ2-1; D gene: TRBD2; CDR3 protein: CASSQSGSQYNEQFF; CDR3 DNA: TGCGCCAGCAGCCAAAGCGGGAGCCAATACAATGAGCAGTTCTTC
V gene: TRBV7-8; clone size: -; J gene: TRBJ1-5; D gene: TRBD1; CDR3 protein: CASSSPNRDSLNQPQHF; CDR3 DNA: TGTGCCAGCAGCTCCCCCAACCGGGACAGTTTAAATCAGCCCCAGCATTTT
V gene: TRBV28; clone size: -; J gene: TRBJ2-7; D gene: -; CDR3 protein: CASSFQDYEQYF; CDR3 DNA: TGTGCCAGCAGTTTTCAAGATTACGAGCAGTACTTC
V gene: TRBV7-8; clone size: -; J gene: TRBJ2-7; D gene: TRBD2; CDR3 protein: CASSLFQREVLWEQYF; CDR3 DNA: TGTGCCAGCAGCTTATTCCAGCGGGAGGTTTTGTGGGAGCAGTACTTC
V gene: TRBV29-1; clone size: -; J gene: TRBJ1-2; D gene: -; CDR3 protein: CSVEFFGTGYTF; CDR3 DNA: TGCAGCGTTGAATTTTTTGGCACCGGCTACACCTTC
V gene: TRBV10-3; clone size: -; J gene: TRBJ1-1; D gene: -; CDR3 protein: CAISENKNTEAFF; CDR3 DNA: TGTGCCATCAGTGAAAACAAGAACACTGAAGCTTTCTTT
V gene: TRBV19; clone size: -; J gene: TRBJ2-7; D gene: -; CDR3 protein: CASSIKLLSFGAYEQYF; CDR3 DNA: TGTGCCAGTAGTATCAAGCTCCTATCCTTTGGGGCCTACGAGCAGTACTTC
V gene: TRBV18; clone size: -; J gene: TRBJ2-7; D gene: -; CDR3 protein: CASSPGGPGSEQYF; CDR3 DNA: TGTGCCAGCTCACCCGGCGGGCCTGGGTCCGAGCAGTACTTC
V gene: TRBV21-1; clone size: once; J gene: TRBJ1-1; D gene: -; CDR3 protein: CASSKEGDRGYTEAFF; CDR3 DNA: TGTGCCAGCAGCAAAGAAGGGGACAGGGGGTACACTGAAGCTTTCTTT
V gene: TRBV28; clone size: -; J gene: TRBJ2-7; D gene: TRBD2; CDR3 protein: CASSWTSGDHSYEQYF; CDR3 DNA: TGTGCCAGCAGTTGGACTAGCGGGGACCACTCCTACGAGCAGTACTTC
V gene: TRBV28; clone size: -; J gene: TRBJ1-1; D gene: -; CDR3 protein: CASTLGQNTEAFF; CDR3 DNA: TGTGCCAGCACCCTGGGACAGAACACTGAAGCTTTCTTT
V gene: TRBV6-1; clone size: -; J gene: TRBJ2-7; D gene: -; CDR3 protein: CASKFYEQYF; CDR3 DNA: TGTGCCAGCAAGTTTTACGAGCAGTACTTC
V gene: TRBV5-1; clone size: -; J gene: TRBJ1-2; D gene: -; CDR3 protein: CASSGRDGDYGYTF; CDR3 DNA: TGCGCCAGCAGCGGTCGGGACGGGGACTATGGCTACACCTTC
V gene: TRBV6-6; clone size: once; J gene: TRBJ2-6; D gene: -; CDR3 protein: CASSLGSSGANVLTF; CDR3 DNA: TGTGCCAGCAGTCTCGGGTCCTCTGGGGCCAACGTCCTGACTTTC
V gene: TRBV28; clone size: -; J gene: TRBJ2-1; D gene: TRBD2; CDR3 protein: CASSLLAGESNEQFF; CDR3 DNA: TGTGCCAGTTCCTTACTAGCGGGAGAGAGTAATGAGCAGTTCTTC
V gene: TRBV7-6; clone size: -; J gene: TRBJ1-2; D gene: TRBD1; CDR3 protein: CASSSTGGLANYGYTF; CDR3 DNA: TGTGCCAGCAGCTCAACAGGGGGCCTAGCTAACTATGGCTACACCTTC
V gene: TRBV7-9; clone size: -; J gene: TRBJ2-1; D gene: TRBD1; CDR3 protein: CASRRTGGEQFF; CDR3 DNA: TGTGCCAGCAGACGGACAGGGGGTGAGCAGTTCTTC
V gene: TRBV19; clone size: -; J gene: TRBJ2-1; D gene: -; CDR3 protein: CASRVGSSSYNEQFF; CDR3 DNA: TGTGCCAGTAGGGTGGGGTCGAGCTCCTACAATGAGCAGTTCTTC
V gene: TRBV10-2; clone size: -; J gene: TRBJ2-5; D gene: -; CDR3 protein: CASAVTLAGRETQYF; CDR3 DNA: TGCGCCAGCGCGGTAACCCTAGCTGGCAGAGAGACCCAGTACTTC
V gene: TRBV14; clone size: -; J gene: TRBJ2-5; D gene: -; CDR3 protein: CASSNRAGETQYF; CDR3 DNA: TGTGCCAGCAGTAACAGGGCAGGAGAGACCCAGTACTTC
V gene: TRBV9; clone size: -; J gene: TRBJ1-6; D gene: -; CDR3 protein: CASRTMGNSPLHF; CDR3 DNA: TGTGCCAGCAGAACGATGGGGAATTCACCCCTCCACTTT
V gene: TRBV15; clone size: few; J gene: TRBJ1-5; D gene: -; CDR3 protein: CATSAGSNQPQHF; CDR3 DNA: TGTGCCACCAGCGCAGGGAGCAATCAGCCCCAGCATTTT
V gene: TRBV7-9; clone size: -; J gene: TRBJ2-7; D gene: -; CDR3 protein: CASSLTSGRPSYEQYF; CDR3 DNA: TGTGCCAGCAGCTTAACGTCAGGTCGGCCCTCCTACGAGCAGTACTTC
V gene: TRBV5-4; clone size: once; J gene: TRBJ2-5; D gene: TRBD1; CDR3 protein: CASRLDRGAETQYF; CDR3 DNA: TGTGCCAGCAGGTTGGACAGGGGAGCAGAGACCCAGTACTTC
V gene: TRBV4-2; clone size: -; J gene: TRBJ2-5; D gene: -; CDR3 protein: CASSTRDSKETQYF; CDR3 DNA: TGTGCCAGCAGCACCCGGGACTCAAAGGAGACCCAGTACTTC
V gene: TRBV28; clone size: -; J gene: TRBJ2-2; D gene: -; CDR3 protein: CASSLGGFGELFF; CDR3 DNA: TGTGCCAGCAGTTTAGGCGGTTTCGGGGAGCTGTTTTTT
V gene: TRBV10-3; clone size: -; J gene: TRBJ2-7; D gene: -; CDR3 protein: CAIRAPSESEQYF; CDR3 DNA: TGTGCCATCAGGGCCCCAAGTGAATCCGAGCAGTACTTC
V gene: TRBV5-1; clone size: -; J gene: TRBJ1-2; D gene: -; CDR3 protein: CASSLDLATYTF; CDR3 DNA: TGCGCCAGCAGCTTGGATTTGGCAACCTACACCTTC
V gene: TRBV30; clone size: once; J gene: TRBJ2-7; D gene: -; CDR3 protein: CAWSETGPYEQYF; CDR3 DNA: TGTGCCTGGAGTGAAACGGGACCTTACGAGCAGTACTTC
V gene: TRBV15; clone size: -; J gene: TRBJ1-4; D gene: TRBD1; CDR3 protein: CATSRDLGQGNEKLFF; CDR3 DNA: TGTGCCACCAGCAGAGATTTGGGACAGGGTAATGAAAAACTGTTTTTT
V gene: TRBV6-1; clone size: -; J gene: TRBJ1-2; D gene: TRBD1; CDR3 protein: CASRGDRETYGYTF; CDR3 DNA: TGTGCCAGCAGGGGGGACAGGGAGACTTATGGCTACACCTTC
V gene: TRBV4-1; clone size: -; J gene: TRBJ1-1; D gene: -; CDR3 protein: CASSALNTEAFF; CDR3 DNA: TGCGCCAGCAGCGCCCTGAACACTGAAGCTTTCTTT
V gene: TRBV2; clone size: -; J gene: TRBJ2-2; D gene: -; CDR3 protein: CASSWTVNTGELFF; CDR3 DNA: TGTGCCAGCAGTTGGACTGTGAACACCGGGGAGCTGTTTTTT
V gene: TRBV7-2; clone size: few; J gene: TRBJ1-5; D gene: -; CDR3 protein: CASSLVDGGNQPQHF; CDR3 DNA: TGTGCCAGCAGCTTAGTAGATGGTGGCAATCAGCCCCAGCATTTT
V gene: TRBV9; clone size: -; J gene: TRBJ1-4; D gene: -; CDR3 protein: CASASATNEKLFF; CDR3 DNA: TGTGCCAGCGCCTCCGCAACTAATGAAAAACTGTTTTTT
V gene: TRBV14; clone size: -; J gene: TRBJ2-3; D gene: -; CDR3 protein: CASSLGVTDTQYF; CDR3 DNA: TGTGCCAGCAGCCTAGGGGTCACAGATACGCAGTATTTT
V gene: TRBV6-1; clone size: -; J gene: TRBJ2-1; D gene: -; CDR3 protein: CASNQPTYNEQFF; CDR3 DNA: TGTGCCAGCAACCAACCCACCTACAATGAGCAGTTCTTC
V gene: TRBV6-1; clone size: -; J gene: TRBJ2-1; D gene: TRBD2; CDR3 protein: CASSAPGTRYEDEQFF; CDR3 DNA: TGTGCCAGCAGTGCCCCCGGGACTAGGTATGAAGATGAGCAGTTCTTC
V gene: TRBV5-4; clone size: once; J gene: TRBJ2-5; D gene: -; CDR3 protein: CASSLPRDLQETQYF; CDR3 DNA: TGTGCCAGCAGCTTACCACGGGACCTCCAAGAGACCCAGTACTTC
V gene: TRBV11-2; clone size: -; J gene: TRBJ2-7; D gene: TRBD2; CDR3 protein: CASSQPRRREGSYEQYF; CDR3 DNA: TGTGCCAGCAGTCAACCTCGGCGGCGGGAGGGATCCTACGAGCAGTACTTC